This TCR beta chain was profiled in a study of shared clonotypes between healthy human individuals. Study information: Three CD4 naive, three CD4 memory, two CD8 naive and one CD8 memory plate were used per donor. Study results and limitations: As a rule, naive subsets had a larger estimated richness than memory subsets. Only blood was sampled; tissue repertoires likely differ.

Of note for this clone: Its cognate antigen is unknown. This sample includes further DNA sequences coding for the same CDR3.

Trimming pared 8 bases from V and 5 bases from J, leaving 10 bases between. The CDR3 runs to 12 residues. Germline CDR1 and CDR2: MNHEY and SVGAGI. Profiled with immunoSEQ multiplex PCR; TCRdb holds only in-frame clones, not every one. The sample holds some 2,500,000 clones; 85% to 95% are singletons and the top ten take 0.37%. The sequence derives from a man between 18 and 29 years old in good health. Some clones in this sample may be carry-over from other donors' samples. The chain has TRBV6-5 and TRBJ1-5; possibly TRBD1 for D (6 bases). The sequenced sample consisted of naive CD4+ T cells from PBMCs. As to subset: CD45RA+ positively selected. The CDR3 nucleotides are TGTGCCAGCGGAACAGGGTATCAGCCCCAGCATTTT. This encodes CASGTGYQPQHF.